This record looks at one T cell receptor beta chain sequence and its context. Its antigen is as yet unknown. The sample comes from a study of radiotherapy plus CTLA-4 blockade in lung cancer. Study context: Objective response rate was about 19%; disease control rate, approximately 30%. Points from the study as a whole: After radiotherapy and ipilimumab, tumor-derived clones expanded in peripheral blood. Strongest reported response predictors: early blood clone changes and post-radiation interferon-beta.

The assay was immunoSEQ multiplex PCR, and TCRdb's table has in-frame clones only and misses some. The table records approximately 81,000 clones, 78% of them present only once. The germline gives CDR1 ENHRY, CDR2 SYGVKD. The CDR3 is made up of 12 amino acids. V dropped 5 bases and J dropped 6 bases, with 11 bases sitting between them. This receptor was identified in a human donor with non-small cell lung cancer who had a partial response to radiotherapy plus ipilimumab. Some clones in this sample may be carry-over from other donors' samples. Specimen: peripheral blood, collected from a patient treated with radiotherapy plus ipilimumab. The J gene is TRBJ2-7, the V gene TRBV10-3, with D unclear. Here the CDR3 reads CAISSPTGEQYF. CDR3 coding DNA: TGTGCCATCAGTTCCCCTACGGGCGAGCAGTACTTC.